This T cell receptor beta chain was observed in a study of cytomegalovirus exposure and HLA in healthy donors (dated by TCRdb to the late 2010s). Regarding the research as a whole: In an earlier analysis of roughly 590 of the donors, around 290 Gb of sequence data and approximately 100 million unique TCR beta sequences from about 190 million T cells were reported. The number of typed donors differed by locus: roughly 620-640 for A, B, C, DRB1 and DQB1; 500 to 550 for DQA1; approximately 600 for DPA1; and around 490 for DPB1. Across around 400 genotyped donors of the cohort, an average of about 220,000 unique TCR beta nucleotide sequences per donor were sequenced, and 15% to 20% of those sequences were non-productive. Rather than using new phenotypic data, the later analysis identified candidate immune exposures from TCR beta sequences and from how often those sequences occurred across donors. In an earlier analysis of 500 to 650 of the donors, high-throughput TCR beta sequencing was used to judge whether each TCR beta V gene segment behaved as functional or pseudogenic. High-throughput TCR immunosequencing, statistical association of individual TCRs with disease status, and machine learning were combined to predict cytomegalovirus infection status. HLA typing covered class I and class II loci at four-digit resolution. The genetic ancestry cluster associated with self-reported Caucasian donors included about 81% of the approximately 400 genotyped donors. The study aimed to test whether cataloging public T cell receptors could reveal signatures of past pathogen exposure. A separate validation cohort of approximately 120 different subjects was used in addition to the roughly 700-subject first cohort. Several DR-DQ haplotypes were handled as single units for association and clustering, since linkage in the cohort was strong. Genome-wide SNP genotypes for about 60% of the roughly 670 donors were used in a later genetic analysis, which treated that subset as a discovery cohort. Roughly 300 gigabases of sequencing data and about 92 million unique TCR sequences made up an early release that covered several hundred HLA-typed donors. All discovery cohort repertoires had been generated using a single sequencing platform. Using immunosequencing, the study profiled T cell repertoires from 500 to 800 subjects and related those repertoires to cytomegalovirus serostatus. To study patterns of TCR occurrence, a later analysis re-analyzed previously published TCR beta repertoires from more than 550 donors and added high-resolution HLA genotyping. Donor age, sex, ethnicity and CMV serostatus were collected together with the repertoire data. What the study reported, not specific to this receptor: V-gene and J-gene trimming of TCR beta chains was associated with a missense DCLRE1C variant in a later genetic analysis, and the association was replicated in an independent cohort. A later analysis reported that several top co-occurrence clusters appeared linked to parvovirus B19, influenza, CMV and Epstein-Barr virus. Sequencing depth was assumed to be roughly uniform across donors in the presence/absence analyses, though that assumption may not hold. While some public TCRs were present in many individuals, most TCR sequences turned up only very rarely across donors. Broadly in line with IMGT annotations, most TCR beta V segments showed up in productive rearrangements about 90% or about 30% of the time in an earlier analysis of around 600 of the donors. Three of the identified cytomegalovirus-associated TCR beta chains were confirmed in vitro to be specific for cytomegalovirus antigens. A total of some 180 TCR beta chains were listed by the study as associated with cytomegalovirus. The cohort was sequenced for TCR beta chains only, and without alpha or paired-chain data the features that could be detected were limited. For the cohort, immune exposure information was limited to CMV serostatus. The classifier was reported to diagnose cytomegalovirus status with high specificity and sensitivity in both the original and validation cohorts. According to the authors, the approach could potentially be generalized to other disease states and immunological phenotypes. A further reported finding was that TCR beta sequences accurately predicted the HLA-A and HLA-B alleles for most subjects in the first cohort. A later analysis associated about 17,000 TCR beta sequences with specific HLA alleles at a false discovery rate of 0.05. A later analysis found that TCR association rates varied across HLA loci, with DRB1 alleles showing the most associated TCRs and HLA-C alleles the fewest. A group of highly shared sequence variants was considered likely to be a technical artifact of the sequencing pipeline. According to a later analysis, most CMV-associated TCR beta chains appeared to be HLA-restricted, and the HLA associations seemed to be driven largely by CMV exposure. When HLA alleles, especially DR and DQ, strongly co-occurred, TCR associations were difficult to assign to individual alleles. According to a later genetic analysis, donors in an Asian-associated ancestry cluster had fewer N-insertions in productive TCRs than the approximately 700-donor mean. In a later analysis, HLA-associated TCR beta chains were found to be more clonally expanded and to have lower generation probabilities than equally common non-associated chains. Because HLA typing was unavailable for some donors at each locus, only the typed subset was used in association tests. Around 16 rarely observed V segments, including chromosome 9 orphons, were excluded from the earlier analysis of a few hundred of the donors because counts were too low. Correlated functional status among segregating V segments might reflect linkage disequilibrium, but an unknown experimental factor could not be ruled out.

The cohort comprised 710 or so healthy bone marrow donors. At the time of sampling, every cohort member was nominally healthy, though immune exposures that went unrecorded were likely present. The donor was CMV seropositive and was included in the group of 300 or so seropositive cohort members. Each donor provided a peripheral blood sample, and peripheral blood mononuclear cells were used for TCR beta sequencing. Genomic DNA extraction from the blood cell samples was performed with the Qiagen DNeasy Blood Extraction Kit. Library prep was done by the immunoSEQ multiplex PCR assay. For the multiplex PCR, a mixture combining 60 forward primers for TCR Vbeta segments and 13 reverse primers for TCR Jbeta segments was used. The CDR3 region of rearranged TCR beta genes was amplified from genomic DNA with a multiplex PCR assay. Amplified TCR beta libraries were sequenced as 87-base-pair reads on the Illumina HiSeq System. The authors' analysis ran thus. Across the 700 or so repertoires, a later analysis counted 80 million or so unique TCR beta chains, around 11 million of which were shared by at least two donors. A nearest-neighbor algorithm error-corrected the raw reads and collapsed the reads into unique sequences, merging closely related sequences to remove PCR and sequencing errors. Alignment of CDR3 sequences to IMGT reference sequences was used to assign V, D and J gene segments. For a sequence to be retained, at least a six-nucleotide match to both a V gene segment and a J gene segment was required. Rearrangements were classified as productive when the CDR3 lacked stop codons and remained in frame with V and J, and all other rearrangements were classified as non-productive. Following IMGT convention, CDR3 was defined as the stretch from the second conserved V-encoded cysteine to the conserved J-encoded phenylalanine. The earlier analysis of 500 to 600 of the donors excluded sequences that lacked an unambiguous match to a single V gene segment. In an earlier analysis of 587 of the donors, a V segment was called functional when productive rearrangements were above 56.7%, and segregating when the standard deviation between donors exceeded 5%. To diagnose cytomegalovirus status from the catalog of TCR beta chain sequences, a statistical classification framework was built. V and J gene assignment, in a later analysis, came from comparing TCR nucleotide sequences with IMGT/GENE-DB human TR gene sequences. The TCRdist pipeline was used in a later analysis to assign CDR3 sequences and most-parsimonious VDJ recombination scenarios. A later analysis defined each TCR beta chain by its CDR3 amino acid sequence plus V-gene family, and excluded reads lacking a unique V-gene family. In a later analysis, a few hundred highly shared, low-generation-probability nucleotide sequences were removed to address suspected cross-contamination and a sequencing artifact. In a later analysis, a clonal expansion index was calculated for each public chain from normalized within-repertoire ranks of inferred template counts. Generation probabilities in a later analysis came from a VDJ recombination model fitted to out-of-frame rearrangements, and those results were checked against IGoR. In a later analysis, TCR-TCR, TCR-HLA and TCR-CMV co-occurrence was scored with hypergeometric tests, and a repertoire-size bias correction was applied to TCR pairs. False discovery rates were estimated in a later analysis by permuting HLA or CMV assignments 20 times. In a later analysis, co-occurring TCRs were grouped using DBSCAN, and TCRdist sequence similarity was added for clustering within HLA-allele-positive subsets. For co-occurrence clustering, repertoires with fewer than 30,000 or more than 120,000 public chains were excluded, along with a handful of repertoires with anomalous nucleotide sharing. TCRdb retrieved this table from immuneACCESS and kept in-frame rearrangements only. Not all clones are present; in checked studies, unresolved V genes account for under half, and no reason is known for the remainder. V and J calls and clone size are as listed in that table; D and trimming were resolved from the DNA. The sample yields roughly 150,000 clones; around four fifths were counted once. The ten largest clones take up less than 10% of the sample.

About this clone itself: Its antigen is currently not known. No quality values exist for individual bases; no much larger clone is one base distant.

The sample consisted of PBMCs. The TCR was taken from a man aged 18 to 35 in good health and CMV-seropositive.

Read as DNA, the sequence is TGTGCCAGCAGTGGAGGGGGCGCTGACAATGAGCAGTTCTTC. It translates to CASSGGGADNEQFF. The chain joins TRBV2 to TRBJ2-1, with TRBD1 identical over 7 junction bases. Measured from the cysteine to the phenylalanine, the CDR3 is 14 residues long. Of all the DNA, just the CDR3 is kept, 42 bases in frame from base 1. Trimming accounts for 4 bases at V and 5 bases at J, while the number of junction bases matched to no gene is 5. The germline V gene yields SNHLY for CDR1 and FYNNEI for CDR2.